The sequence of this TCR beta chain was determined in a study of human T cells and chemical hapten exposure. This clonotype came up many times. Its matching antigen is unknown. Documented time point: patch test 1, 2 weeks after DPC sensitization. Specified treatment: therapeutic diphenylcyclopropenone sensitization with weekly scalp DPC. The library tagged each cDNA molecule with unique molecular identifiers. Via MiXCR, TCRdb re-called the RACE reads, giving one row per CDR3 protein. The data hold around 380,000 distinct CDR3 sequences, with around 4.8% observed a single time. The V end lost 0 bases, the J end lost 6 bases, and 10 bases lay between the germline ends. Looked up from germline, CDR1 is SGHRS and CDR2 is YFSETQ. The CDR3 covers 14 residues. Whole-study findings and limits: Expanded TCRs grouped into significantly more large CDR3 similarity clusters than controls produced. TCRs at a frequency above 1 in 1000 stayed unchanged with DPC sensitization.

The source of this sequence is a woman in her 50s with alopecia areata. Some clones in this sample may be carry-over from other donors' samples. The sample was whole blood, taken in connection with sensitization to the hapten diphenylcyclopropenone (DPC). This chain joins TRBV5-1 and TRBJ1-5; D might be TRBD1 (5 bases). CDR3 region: CASSLEGDGQPQHF. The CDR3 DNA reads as TGCGCCAGCAGCTTGGAAGGGGACGGTCAGCCCCAGCATTTT.